The present T cell receptor beta chain was sequenced within a study of shared clonotypes between healthy human individuals. Findings and caveats of the study: Estimated richness values were generally larger in naive subsets than in memory subsets.

J lost 0 bases, V lost 4 bases, and 14 bases had no gene match. The CDR3 covers 18 residues. Germline CDR1 SNHLY, CDR2 FYNNEI. Only in-frame clones appear in the TCRdb table, and some are missing; sequencing was by immunoSEQ multiplex PCR. The sample lists millions of clones; about 95% were seen once. In the naive CD8 group, cells lacked CD45RO and were positively selected for CCR7, so terminally differentiated effector memory CD45RA+ cells were left out. As to this clone: Antigen specificity is unknown.

The specimen was naive CD8+ T cells sorted from blood. This chain uses TRBV2 with TRBJ2-5, with TRBD2 matching 7 bases. The source of this sequence is a man between 18 and 29 years old in good health. CDR3 amino acids: CASSVSRGEGIYQETQYF. The CDR3 DNA reads as TGTGCCAGCAGTGTATCCCGAGGGGAGGGGATATACCAAGAGACCCAGTACTTC.